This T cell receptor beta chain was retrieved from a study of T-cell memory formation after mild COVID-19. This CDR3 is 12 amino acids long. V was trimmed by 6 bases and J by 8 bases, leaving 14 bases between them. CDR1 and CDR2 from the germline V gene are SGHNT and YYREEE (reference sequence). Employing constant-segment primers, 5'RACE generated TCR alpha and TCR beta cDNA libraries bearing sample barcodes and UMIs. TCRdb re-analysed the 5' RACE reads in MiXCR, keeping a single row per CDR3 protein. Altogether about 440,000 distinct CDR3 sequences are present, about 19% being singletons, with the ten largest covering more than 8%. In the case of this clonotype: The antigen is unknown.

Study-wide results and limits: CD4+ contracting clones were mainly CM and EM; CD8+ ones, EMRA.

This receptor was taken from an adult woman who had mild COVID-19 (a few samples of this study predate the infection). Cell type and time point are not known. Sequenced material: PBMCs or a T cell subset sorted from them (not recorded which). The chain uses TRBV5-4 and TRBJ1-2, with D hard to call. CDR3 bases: TGTGCCAGCACGGCCGGCCCTCAGGGCTACACCTTC. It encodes CASTAGPQGYTF.